This entry is about one TCR beta chain. Its specificity is unknown. This sample was taken from a study of T cell responses to AZD1222 COVID-19 vaccine. Study observations and caveats: Spike-specific TCR breadth and depth were elevated following two AZD1222 doses.

The table came from immunoSEQ multiplex PCR; TCRdb's copy has only in-frame clones and leaves some out. The top ten clones hold about 2.7% of a sample with more than 95,000 clones, approximately 93% of them seen once. CDR3 length equals 14 residues. Germline-derived CDR1 and CDR2 are SGHNT and YYREEE (reference sequence). V lost 1 base and J lost 0, with 6 bases in between. This chain connects TRBV5-4 to TRBJ2-3; D ambiguous. The source was peripheral blood, collected on day 0 of AZD1222 vaccination. The receptor was isolated from an adult in good health. The CDR3 DNA is TGTGCCAGCAGCTTGTCGTCTAGCACAGATACGCAGTATTTT. Encoded protein: CASSLSSSTDTQYF.